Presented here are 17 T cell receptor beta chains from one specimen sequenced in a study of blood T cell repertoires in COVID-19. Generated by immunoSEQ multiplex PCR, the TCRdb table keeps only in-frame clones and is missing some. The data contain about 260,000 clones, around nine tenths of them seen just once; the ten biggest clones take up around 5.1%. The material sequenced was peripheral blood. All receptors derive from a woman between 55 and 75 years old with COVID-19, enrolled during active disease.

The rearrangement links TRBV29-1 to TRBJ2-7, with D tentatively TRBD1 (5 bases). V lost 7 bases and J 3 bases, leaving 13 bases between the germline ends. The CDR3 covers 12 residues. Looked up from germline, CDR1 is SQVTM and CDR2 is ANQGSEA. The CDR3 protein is CSARTDNYEQYF. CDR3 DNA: TGCAGCGCCAGGACGGACAACTACGAGCAGTACTTC.

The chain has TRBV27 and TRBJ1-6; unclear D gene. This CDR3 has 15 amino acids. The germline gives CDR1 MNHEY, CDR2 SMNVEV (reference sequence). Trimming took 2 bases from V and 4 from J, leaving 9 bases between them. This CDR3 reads CASSLGRTYNSPLHF. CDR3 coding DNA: TGTGCCAGCAGTTTAGGCAGGACTTATAATTCACCCCTCCACTTT.

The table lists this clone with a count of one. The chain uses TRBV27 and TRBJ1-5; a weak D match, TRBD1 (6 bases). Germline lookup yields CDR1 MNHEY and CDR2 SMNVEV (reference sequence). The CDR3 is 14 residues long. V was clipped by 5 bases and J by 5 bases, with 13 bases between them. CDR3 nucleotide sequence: TGTGCCAGCAGTAATGGGGGGGGCGATCAGCCCCAGCATTTT. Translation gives CASSNGGGDQPQHF.

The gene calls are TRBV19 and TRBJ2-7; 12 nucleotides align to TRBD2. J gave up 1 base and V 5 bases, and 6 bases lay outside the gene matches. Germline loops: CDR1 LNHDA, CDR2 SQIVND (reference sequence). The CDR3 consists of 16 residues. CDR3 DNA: TGTGCCAGTAGTCTCGGGACTAGCGGGCTTTCCTACGAGCAGTACTTC. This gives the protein CASSLGTSGLSYEQYF.

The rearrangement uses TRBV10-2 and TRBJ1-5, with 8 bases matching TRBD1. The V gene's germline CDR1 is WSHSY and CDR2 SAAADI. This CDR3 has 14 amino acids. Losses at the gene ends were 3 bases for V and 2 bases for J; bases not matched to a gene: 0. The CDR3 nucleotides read TGCGCCAGCAGTGAACAGGGGGGCAATCAGCCCCAGCATTTT. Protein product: CASSEQGGNQPQHF.

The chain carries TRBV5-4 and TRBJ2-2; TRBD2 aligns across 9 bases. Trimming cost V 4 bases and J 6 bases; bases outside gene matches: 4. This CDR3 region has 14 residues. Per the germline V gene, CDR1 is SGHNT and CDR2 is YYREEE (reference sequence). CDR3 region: CASSRSGSPGELFF. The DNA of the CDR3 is TGTGCCAGCAGCCGTAGCGGGAGTCCCGGGGAGCTGTTTTTT.

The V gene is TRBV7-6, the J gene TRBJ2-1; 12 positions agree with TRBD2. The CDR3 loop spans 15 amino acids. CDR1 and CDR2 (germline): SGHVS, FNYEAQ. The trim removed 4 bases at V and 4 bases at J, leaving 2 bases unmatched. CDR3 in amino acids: CASSSGLAGYNEQFF. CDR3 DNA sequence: TGTGCCAGCAGCTCGGGACTAGCGGGTTACAATGAGCAGTTCTTC.

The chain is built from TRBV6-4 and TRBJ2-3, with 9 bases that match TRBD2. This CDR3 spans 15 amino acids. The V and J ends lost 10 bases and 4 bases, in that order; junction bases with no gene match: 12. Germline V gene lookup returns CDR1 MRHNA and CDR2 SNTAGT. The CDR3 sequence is CATSSLAGSPDTQYF. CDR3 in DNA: TGTGCCACCTCCTCTCTAGCGGGATCCCCAGATACGCAGTATTTT.

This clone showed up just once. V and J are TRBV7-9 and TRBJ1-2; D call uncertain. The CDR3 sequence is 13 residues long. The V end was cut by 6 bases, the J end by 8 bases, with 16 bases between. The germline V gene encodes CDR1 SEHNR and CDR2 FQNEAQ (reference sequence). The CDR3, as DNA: TGTGCCAGCAGTACGAACACCCCCTTAGGCTACACCTTC. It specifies CASSTNTPLGYTF.

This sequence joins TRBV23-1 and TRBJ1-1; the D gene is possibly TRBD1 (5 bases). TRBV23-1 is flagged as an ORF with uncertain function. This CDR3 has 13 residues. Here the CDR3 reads CAGNSEQVPRAFF. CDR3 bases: TGCGCAGGCAATAGTGAACAGGTCCCGCGGGCTTTCTTT.

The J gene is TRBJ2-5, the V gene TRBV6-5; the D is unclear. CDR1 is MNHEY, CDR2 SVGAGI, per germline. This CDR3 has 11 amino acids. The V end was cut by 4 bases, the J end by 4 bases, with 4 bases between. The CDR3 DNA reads TGTGCCAGCAGTTTCCGAGAGACCCAGTACTTC. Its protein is CASSFRETQYF.

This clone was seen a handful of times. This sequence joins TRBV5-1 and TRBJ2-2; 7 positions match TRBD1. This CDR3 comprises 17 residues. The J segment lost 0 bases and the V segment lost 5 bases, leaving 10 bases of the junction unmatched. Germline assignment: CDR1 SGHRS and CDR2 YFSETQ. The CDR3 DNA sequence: TGCGCCAGCAGGACTCAGACCGGGACAGCGAACACCGGGGAGCTGTTTTTT. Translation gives CASRTQTGTANTGELFF.

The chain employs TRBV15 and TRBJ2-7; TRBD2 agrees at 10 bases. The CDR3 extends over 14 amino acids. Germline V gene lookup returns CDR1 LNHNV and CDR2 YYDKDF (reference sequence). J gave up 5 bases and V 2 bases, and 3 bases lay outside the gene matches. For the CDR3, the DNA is TGTGCCACCAGCAGAAGGCTAGCGGGAGACGAGCAGTACTTC. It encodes CATSRRLAGDEQYF.

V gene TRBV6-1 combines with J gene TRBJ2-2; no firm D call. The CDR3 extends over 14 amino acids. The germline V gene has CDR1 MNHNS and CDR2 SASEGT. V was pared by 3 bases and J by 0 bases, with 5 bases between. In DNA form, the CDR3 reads TGTGCCAGCAGTGACCGGGCGAACACCGGGGAGCTGTTTTTT. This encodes CASSDRANTGELFF.

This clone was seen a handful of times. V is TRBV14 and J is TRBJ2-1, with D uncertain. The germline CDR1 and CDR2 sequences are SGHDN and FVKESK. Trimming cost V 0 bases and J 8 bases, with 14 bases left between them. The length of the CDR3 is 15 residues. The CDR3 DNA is TGTGCCAGCAGCCAAGAAGGCGCCCTAGGAGATGAGCAGTTCTTC. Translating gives CASSQEGALGDEQFF. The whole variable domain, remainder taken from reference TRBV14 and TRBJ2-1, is EAGVTQFPSHSVIEKGQTVTLRCDPISGHDNLYWYRRVMGKEIKFLLHFVKESKQDESGMPNNRFLAERTGGTYSTLKVQPAELEDSGVYFCASSQEGALGDEQFFGPGTRLTVL.

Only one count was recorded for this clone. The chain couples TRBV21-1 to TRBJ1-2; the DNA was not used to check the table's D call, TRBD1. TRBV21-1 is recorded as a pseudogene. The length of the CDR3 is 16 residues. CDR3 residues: CASSRPGQGTPEGYTF. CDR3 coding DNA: TGTGCCAGCAGCAGACCGGGACAGGGGACGCCCGAAGGCTACACCTTC.

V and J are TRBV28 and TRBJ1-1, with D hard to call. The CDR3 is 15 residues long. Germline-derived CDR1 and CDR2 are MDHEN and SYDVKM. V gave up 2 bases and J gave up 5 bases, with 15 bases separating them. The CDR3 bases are TGTGCCAGCAGTTTAAGTCTAGGAGGATTGACTGAAGCTTTCTTT. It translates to CASSLSLGGLTEAFF.